The 14 T cell receptor beta chains below were found in one sample sequenced in a study of identifying expanded T cells in peripheral blood. The method was immunoSEQ multiplex PCR; TCRdb's version includes in-frame clones alone and lacks a portion of them. The profile shows 100,000 to 150,000 clones, roughly 90% of them singletons. Material: blood. The receptors originated from a person aged 18 to 75 in good health.

V usage is TRBV5-1 and J usage is TRBJ1-1; D is perhaps TRBD1 (6 bases). The V end lost 4 bases, the J end lost 1 base, and 11 bases lay between the germline ends. Germline V lookup: CDR1 SGHRS, CDR2 YFSETQ. This CDR3 comprises 14 residues. CDR3 amino acids: CASSLQTGNTEAFF. In DNA form, the CDR3 reads TGCGCCAGCAGCCTACAGACAGGGAACACTGAAGCTTTCTTT.

This clone was counted between two and nine times. This chain connects TRBV2 to TRBJ1-1, with D possibly being TRBD1 (5 bases). Per the germline V gene, CDR1 is SNHLY and CDR2 is FYNNEI. This CDR3 has 14 amino acids. The V gene lost 8 bases and the J gene lost 0 bases, with 13 bases spanning the gap. The DNA for the CDR3 is TGTGCCAGCGGGAGGGGCTATATGAACACTGAAGCTTTCTTT. Translating gives CASGRGYMNTEAFF.

The V call is TRBV18, the J call TRBJ2-7, with D hard to call. Germline V lookup: CDR1 KGHSH, CDR2 LQKENI. The ends were cut back, 3 bases at V and 6 bases at J, with 12 bases in the middle. The CDR3 loop spans 13 amino acids. The CDR3 spells CASSPGRGGEQYF. For the CDR3, the DNA is TGTGCCAGCTCACCCGGAAGAGGTGGCGAGCAGTACTTC.

The rearrangement joins TRBV7-2 to TRBJ1-4; D remains ambiguous. Germline V CDR1 and CDR2: SGHTA, FQGNSA. CDR3 size: 15 residues. V lost 1 base and J lost 7, with 13 bases in between. The CDR3 nucleotides read TGTGCCAGCAGCTTAGGTACCGGGGTCAGTGAAAAACTGTTTTTT. Amino acids: CASSLGTGVSEKLFF.

V is TRBV5-1 and J is TRBJ1-1; D unclear. Germline-derived CDR1 and CDR2 are SGHRS and YFSETQ. The CDR3 is 14 residues long. Trimming shortened V by 0 bases and J by 3 bases, and 9 bases separated the two germline ends. The CDR3 coding sequence is TGCGCCAGCAGCTTGGCTGGGTGGGACACTGAAGCTTTCTTT. It yields the protein CASSLAGWDTEAFF.

The rearrangement uses TRBV15 and TRBJ2-1, with TRBD1 as a possible D gene (6 bases). The germline V and J ends were trimmed by 0 bases and 13 bases, with 22 bases remaining between them. CDR1 and CDR2 from the germline V gene are LNHNV and YYDKDF (reference sequence). The CDR3 extends over 16 amino acids. The CDR3 loop reads CATSREGGPSPFTQFF. The CDR3 DNA sequence: TGTGCCACCAGCAGAGAAGGGGGACCAAGCCCTTTCACACAGTTCTTC.

The rearrangement joins TRBV11-2 to TRBJ2-1; D might be TRBD2 (5 bases). Per the germline V gene, CDR1 is SGHAT and CDR2 is FQNNGV. The CDR3 sequence is 14 residues long. Between the trimmed V and J ends, which lost 5 bases and 8 bases, there was a span of 16 bases. The CDR3 DNA reads as TGTGCCAGCAGCCTCAGACCTAGCATCGATGAGCAGTTCTTC. Translated, it gives CASSLRPSIDEQFF.

This chain joins TRBV5-4 and TRBJ2-5; a weak D match, TRBD1 (5 bases). V was trimmed by 0 bases and J by 5 bases, leaving 8 bases between them. The CDR3 totals 13 residues. Germline V lookup: CDR1 SGHNT, CDR2 YYREEE (reference sequence). CDR3 sequence (DNA): TGTGCCAGCAGCTTGGCAGGGATGGAGACCCAGTACTTC. It specifies CASSLAGMETQYF.

The V and J genes are TRBV5-1 and TRBJ2-7; D not certain. Germline V gene lookup returns CDR1 SGHRS and CDR2 YFSETQ. V lost 2 bases, J lost 2 bases, and 17 bases lay in between. The CDR3 extends over 16 amino acids. CDR3 region: CASSFDTRPFTYEQYF. Here the CDR3 DNA reads TGCGCCAGCAGCTTTGACACCAGGCCCTTTACCTACGAGCAGTACTTC. The variable domain in full, with the rest retrieved from reference TRBV5-1 and TRBJ2-7, is KAGVTQTPRYLIKTRGQQVTLSCSPISGHRSVSWYQQTPGQGLQFLFEYFSETQRNKGNFPGRFSGRQFSNSRSEMNVSTLELGDSALYLCASSFDTRPFTYEQYFGPGTRLTVT.

V gene TRBV11-3 combines with J gene TRBJ2-7; D uncertain. Germline CDR1 is SGHNT and CDR2 is YENEEA. V gave up 2 bases and J gave up 0 bases, with 11 bases separating them. The CDR3 has 15 residues. This chain's CDR3 is CASSLSRDFSYEQYF. CDR3 coding DNA: TGTGCCAGCAGCTTATCTAGGGATTTCTCCTACGAGCAGTACTTC. Looking up the rest from reference TRBV11-3 and TRBJ2-7 gives the full variable domain: EAGVVQSPRYKIIEKKQPVAFWCNPISGHNTLYWYLQNLGQGPELLIRYENEEAVDDSQLPKDRFSAERLKGVDSTLKIQPAELGDSAVYLCASSLSRDFSYEQYFGPGTRLTVT.

The rearrangement uses TRBV27 and TRBJ1-5, with a weak D call TRBD1 (6 bases). CDR3 length: 14 residues. V lost 3 bases to trimming and J lost 9 bases, with 15 bases between them. Germline V gives CDR1 MNHEY, CDR2 SMNVEV (reference sequence). For the CDR3, the DNA is TGTGCCAGCAGTTTTAGTACAGGGTCGGCGCCCCAGCATTTT. Translation: CASSFSTGSAPQHF.

V and J are TRBV19 and TRBJ1-1; D remains unclear. This CDR3 region has 16 residues. The V end was cut by 0 bases, the J end by 10 bases, with 21 bases between. Germline V gives CDR1 LNHDA, CDR2 SQIVND (reference sequence). The CDR3 loop is CASSIDSHIDTVVAFF. Written as DNA, the CDR3 is TGTGCCAGTAGTATAGATTCACACATCGACACGGTCGTAGCTTTCTTT.

This chain connects TRBV7-2 to TRBJ2-7; TRBD2 aligns across 7 bases. CDR1 SGHTA and CDR2 FQGNSA come from the germline V gene. Germline trimming cut 5 bases from V and 0 bases from J; bases unmatched to any gene: 1. The CDR3 has 13 amino acids. CDR3 amino acids: CASSRDYSYEQYF. As DNA, the CDR3 is TGTGCCAGCAGCCGGGACTACTCCTACGAGCAGTACTTC.

The gene calls are TRBV29-1 and TRBJ2-1; no firm D call. This CDR3 contains 12 residues. Germline V gene data show CDR1 as SQVTM and CDR2 as ANQGSEA. Trimming cost V 4 bases and J 5 bases, with 9 bases left between them. The CDR3 reads CSVGPPNNEQFF. The CDR3 region has the DNA TGCAGCGTTGGGCCACCCAACAATGAGCAGTTCTTC.